Here is one TCR beta chain with its context. As yet, its antigen is unknown. Generated by immunoSEQ multiplex PCR, the TCRdb table keeps only in-frame clones and is missing some. Here the sample spans roughly 17,000 clones, roughly 80% being singletons. The sample belongs to a study of PD-1 blockade in classical Hodgkin lymphoma. Looking at the study overall: Every 2 weeks, patients got 3 mg/kg intravenous nivolumab. Points from the study as a whole: Possibly reflecting disease activity or prior therapy, repertoire differences have causes that remain undefined. Relapsed/refractory patients reportedly had the lowest baseline TCR diversity, below newly diagnosed patients, who were below healthy donors. Complete responders had baseline diversity similar to newly diagnosed patients.

Specified time point: cycle 4 day 1 (C4D1), after 6 weeks of nivolumab. After autologous stem cell transplantation all patients relapsed, and prior brentuximab vedotin exposure differed between cohorts. The sequenced sample was peripheral blood mononuclear cells (PBMCs), obtained before the fourth cycle of nivolumab. This receptor was identified in a human donor with classical Hodgkin lymphoma.

CDR3: CASTRDSSTDTQYF. The CDR3 nucleotides are TGTGCTTCAACAAGGGACAGCAGCACAGATACGCAGTATTTT. The V and J genes are TRBV9 and TRBJ2-3; TRBD1 matches 7 bases. The CDR3 is made up of 14 amino acids. Germline values: CDR1 SGDLS, CDR2 YYNGEE.